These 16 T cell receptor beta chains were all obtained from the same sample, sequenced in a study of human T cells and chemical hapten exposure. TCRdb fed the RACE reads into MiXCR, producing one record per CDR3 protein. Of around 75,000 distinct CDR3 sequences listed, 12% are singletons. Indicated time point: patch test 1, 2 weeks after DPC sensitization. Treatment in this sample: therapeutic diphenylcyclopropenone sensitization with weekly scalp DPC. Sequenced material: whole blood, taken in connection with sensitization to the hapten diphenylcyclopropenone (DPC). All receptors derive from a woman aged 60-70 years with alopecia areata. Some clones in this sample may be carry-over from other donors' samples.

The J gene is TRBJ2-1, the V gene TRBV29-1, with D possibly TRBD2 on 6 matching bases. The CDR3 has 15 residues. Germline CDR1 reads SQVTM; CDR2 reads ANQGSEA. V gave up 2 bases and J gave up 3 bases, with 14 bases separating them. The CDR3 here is CSVELGRGFYNEQFF. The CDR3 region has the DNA TGCAGCGTTGAATTGGGACGGGGGTTCTACAATGAGCAGTTCTTC.

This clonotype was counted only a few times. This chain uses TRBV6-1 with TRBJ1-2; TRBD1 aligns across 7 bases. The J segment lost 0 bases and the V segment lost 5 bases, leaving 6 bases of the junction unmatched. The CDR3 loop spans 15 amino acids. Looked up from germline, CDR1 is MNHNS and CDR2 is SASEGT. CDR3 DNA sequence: TGTGCCAGCAGTTTGGGACAGAACGCTAACTATGGCTACACCTTC. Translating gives CASSLGQNANYGYTF.

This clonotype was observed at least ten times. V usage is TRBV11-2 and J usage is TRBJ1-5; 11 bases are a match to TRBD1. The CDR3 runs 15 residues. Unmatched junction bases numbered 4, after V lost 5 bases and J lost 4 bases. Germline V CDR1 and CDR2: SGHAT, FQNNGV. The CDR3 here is CASSRGTGGNQPQHF. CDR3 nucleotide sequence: TGTGCCAGCAGCCGCGGGACAGGGGGTAATCAGCCCCAGCATTTT.

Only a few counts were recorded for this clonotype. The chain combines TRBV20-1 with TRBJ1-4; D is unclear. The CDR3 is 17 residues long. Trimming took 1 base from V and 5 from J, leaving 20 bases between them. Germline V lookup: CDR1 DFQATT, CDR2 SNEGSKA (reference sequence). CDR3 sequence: CSARGRQAGRINEKLFF. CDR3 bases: TGCAGTGCTAGAGGCAGGCAGGCCGGGCGGATAAATGAAAAACTGTTTTTT.

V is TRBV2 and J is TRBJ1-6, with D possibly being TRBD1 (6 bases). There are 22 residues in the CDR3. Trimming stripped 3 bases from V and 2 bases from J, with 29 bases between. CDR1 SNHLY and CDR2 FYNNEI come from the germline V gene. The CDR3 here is CASSDTLIETQGLSTYNSPLHF. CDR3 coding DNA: TGTGCCAGCAGTGACACGCTAATTGAGACCCAGGGGTTATCGACCTATAATTCACCCCTCCACTTT.

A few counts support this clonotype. CDR3 sequence: CASSYSWTTSETQYF. CDR3 coding DNA: TGTGCCAGCAGTTACTCGTGGACTACATCCGAGACCCAGTACTTC. This chain uses TRBV6-5 with TRBJ2-5, with TRBD2 as a possible D gene (6 bases). The CDR3 is made up of 15 amino acids. The V end lost 0 bases, the J end lost 5 bases, and 13 bases lay between the germline ends. Per the germline V gene, CDR1 is MNHEY and CDR2 is SVGAGI.

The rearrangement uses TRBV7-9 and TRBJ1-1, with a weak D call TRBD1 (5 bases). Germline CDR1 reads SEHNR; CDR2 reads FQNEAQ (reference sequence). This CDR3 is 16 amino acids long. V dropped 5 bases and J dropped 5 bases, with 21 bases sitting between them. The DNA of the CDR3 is TGTGCCAGCAGCCCCTCAGGAGGGGCAAAAGGTACTGAAGCTTTCTTT. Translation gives CASSPSGGAKGTEAFF.

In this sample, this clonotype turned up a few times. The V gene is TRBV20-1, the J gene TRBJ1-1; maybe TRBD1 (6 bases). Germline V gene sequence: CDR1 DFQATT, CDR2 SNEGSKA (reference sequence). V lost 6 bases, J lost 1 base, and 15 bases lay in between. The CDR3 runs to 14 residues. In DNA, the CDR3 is TGCAGTGCGCCCCAGGGGCTTAAGAACACTGAAGCTTTCTTT. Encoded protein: CSAPQGLKNTEAFF.

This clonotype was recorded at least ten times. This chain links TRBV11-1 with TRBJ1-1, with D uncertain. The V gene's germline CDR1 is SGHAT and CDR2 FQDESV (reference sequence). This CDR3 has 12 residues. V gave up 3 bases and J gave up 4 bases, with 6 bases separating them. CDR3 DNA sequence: TGTGCCAGCAGCTTTATCTCCACTGAAGCTTTCTTT. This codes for CASSFISTEAFF.

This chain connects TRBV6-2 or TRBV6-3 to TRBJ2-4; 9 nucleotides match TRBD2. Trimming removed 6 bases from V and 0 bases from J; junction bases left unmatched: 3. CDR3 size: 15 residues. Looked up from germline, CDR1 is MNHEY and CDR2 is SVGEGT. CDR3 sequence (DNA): TGTGCCAGCAGCGTAGCGGGGGTAGCCAAAAACATTCAGTACTTC. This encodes CASSVAGVAKNIQYF.

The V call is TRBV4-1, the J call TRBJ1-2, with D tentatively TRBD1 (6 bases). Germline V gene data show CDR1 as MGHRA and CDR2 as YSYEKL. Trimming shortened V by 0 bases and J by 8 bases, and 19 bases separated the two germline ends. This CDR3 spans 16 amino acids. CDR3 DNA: TGCGCCAGCAGCCAAGATATCGGACAGACGTATGTGGGCTACACCTTC. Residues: CASSQDIGQTYVGYTF.

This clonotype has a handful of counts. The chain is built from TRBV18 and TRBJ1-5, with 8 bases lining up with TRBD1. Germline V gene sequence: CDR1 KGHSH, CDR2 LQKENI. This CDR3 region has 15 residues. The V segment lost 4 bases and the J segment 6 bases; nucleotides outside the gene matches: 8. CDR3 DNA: TGTGCCAGCTCACAAGGACAGGGTGGGGGTCAGCCCCAGCATTTT. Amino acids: CASSQGQGGGQPQHF.

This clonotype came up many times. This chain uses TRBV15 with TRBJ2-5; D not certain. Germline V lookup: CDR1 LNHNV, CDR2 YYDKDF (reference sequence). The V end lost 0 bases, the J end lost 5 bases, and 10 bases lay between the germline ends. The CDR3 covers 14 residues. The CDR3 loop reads CATSRDREVETQYF. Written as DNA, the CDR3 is TGTGCCACCAGCAGAGATCGCGAGGTGGAGACCCAGTACTTC. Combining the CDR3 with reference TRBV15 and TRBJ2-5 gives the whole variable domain DAMVIQNPRYQVTQFGKPVTLSCSQTLNHNVMYWYQQKSSQAPKLLFHYYDKDFNNEADTPDNFQSRRPNTSFCFLDIRSPGLGDTAMYLCATSRDREVETQYFGPGTRLLVL.

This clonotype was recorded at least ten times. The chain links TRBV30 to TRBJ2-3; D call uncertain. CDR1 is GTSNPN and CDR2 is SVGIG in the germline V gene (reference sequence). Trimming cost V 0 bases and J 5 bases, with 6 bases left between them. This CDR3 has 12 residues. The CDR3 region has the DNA TGTGCCTGGAGTGTCGGCAGAGATACGCAGTATTTT. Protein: CAWSVGRDTQYF.

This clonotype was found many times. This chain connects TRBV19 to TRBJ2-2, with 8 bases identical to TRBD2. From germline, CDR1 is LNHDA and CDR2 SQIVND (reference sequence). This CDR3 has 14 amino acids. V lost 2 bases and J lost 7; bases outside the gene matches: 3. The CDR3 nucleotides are TGTGCCAGTAGTATATCTAGCGGGCACGGGGAGCTGTTTTTT. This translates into CASSISSGHGELFF.

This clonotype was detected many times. The CDR3: CSVAGTGRYYGYTF. The CDR3 coding sequence is TGCAGCGTCGCCGGGACAGGGCGTTACTATGGCTACACCTTC. V usage is TRBV29-1 and J usage is TRBJ1-2; 9 bases agree with TRBD1. V was pared by 6 bases and J by 3 bases, with 8 bases of the junction left unmatched. The CDR3 is 14 amino acids. CDR1 and CDR2 (germline): SQVTM, ANQGSEA.